These 28 T cell receptor beta chains originate from one sample sequenced in a study of cytomegalovirus exposure and HLA in healthy donors. Method: immunoSEQ multiplex PCR; TCRdb's copy keeps in-frame clones and lacks some. The sample carries about 60,000 clones, approximately 96% recorded once. The sequencing input was PBMCs. Receptors were obtained from a man younger than 30 in good health and CMV-seronegative.

This rearrangement joins TRBV9 to TRBJ2-7; TRBD2 agrees at 13 bases. Looked up from germline, CDR1 is SGDLS and CDR2 is YYNGEE. With V trimmed by 3 bases and J by 5 bases, 8 bases remained unmatched. The CDR3 has 16 amino acids. CDR3 sequence reads: CASSAGLAGEDNEQYF. CDR3 DNA: TGTGCCAGCAGCGCCGGACTAGCGGGAGAGGATAACGAGCAGTACTTC.

The CDR3 here is CASRPGSGINYGYTF. CDR3 coding DNA: TGTGCCAGCAGACCCGGTTCCGGGATTAACTATGGCTACACCTTC. The rearrangement links TRBV28 to TRBJ1-2; D is unclear. The CDR3 covers 15 residues. The V gene's germline CDR1 is MDHEN and CDR2 SYDVKM. Between the trimmed V and J ends, which lost 6 bases and 1 base, there was a span of 15 bases.

This sequence joins TRBV28 and TRBJ2-3, with D possibly matching TRBD1 (5 bases). The CDR3 is 17 residues long. The V and J ends lost 4 bases and 0 bases respectively, with 17 bases between them. From germline, CDR1 is MDHEN and CDR2 SYDVKM. This CDR3 is CASSSYYRRESTDTQYF. The CDR3 region has the DNA TGTGCCAGCAGTTCTTATTACCGCAGGGAAAGCACAGATACGCAGTATTTT.

This clone was counted a single time. The chain carries TRBV4-1 and TRBJ2-7; TRBD2 might be the D (7 bases). V was shortened by 4 bases and J by 4 bases, with 17 bases between the two germline ends. CDR1 MGHRA and CDR2 YSYEKL come from the germline V gene. The CDR3 is 15 residues long. Written as DNA, the CDR3 is TGCGCCAGCAGCCCCTCAGGGGAGGGGGGGTACGAGCAGTACTTC. Translation: CASSPSGEGGYEQYF.

The chain recombines TRBV19 with TRBJ2-1, with D maybe TRBD2 (6 bases). This CDR3 is 16 amino acids long. The V and J ends lost 5 bases and 10 bases respectively, with 24 bases between them. From germline, CDR1 is LNHDA and CDR2 SQIVND (reference sequence). The CDR3 region has the DNA TGTGCCAGTAGTTATGCGGGACGGCTCCCTACTGGGGAGCAGTTCTTC. Translation gives CASSYAGRLPTGEQFF.

The CDR3 reads CASSLAGKSTDTQYF. The CDR3 nucleotides read TGTGCCAGCAGTTTAGCAGGGAAGAGCACAGATACGCAGTATTTT. V and J are TRBV28 and TRBJ2-3; TRBD1 might be the D (5 bases). V was shortened by 2 bases and J by 0 bases, with 9 bases between the two germline ends. Germline values: CDR1 MDHEN, CDR2 SYDVKM. CDR3 length equals 15 residues.

The genes are TRBV6-6 and TRBJ1-2; no clear D gene. The V gene lost 2 bases and the J gene lost 0 bases, with 10 bases spanning the gap. The CDR3 length is 15 residues. Germline CDR1 reads MNHNY; CDR2 reads SVGAGI (reference sequence). The CDR3 DNA sequence: TGTGCCAGCAGTTACGGCTCTCCCGCTAACTATGGCTACACCTTC. Its translation: CASSYGSPANYGYTF.

The rearrangement joins TRBV5-1 to TRBJ1-2; D remains ambiguous. Per germline, CDR1 SGHRS and CDR2 YFSETQ. The CDR3 has 13 amino acids. V was cut by 1 base and J by 6 bases, with 10 bases left in between. The CDR3 sequence is CASSLRETHGYTF. DNA for the CDR3: TGCGCCAGCAGCTTGCGGGAGACTCATGGCTACACCTTC.

The genes are TRBV4-1 and TRBJ2-3; D remains ambiguous. Germline CDR1 and CDR2: MGHRA and YSYEKL. Trimming pared 1 base from V and 4 bases from J, leaving 12 bases between. This CDR3 contains 15 residues. In DNA form, the CDR3 reads TGCGCCAGCAGCCAAGGTGTGTTCAGTCCAGATACGCAGTATTTT. This sequence encodes CASSQGVFSPDTQYF.

V and J are TRBV28 and TRBJ2-7, with 8 bases matching TRBD1. The ends lost 5 bases at V and 0 bases at J; junction bases unmatched: 6. Germline values: CDR1 MDHEN, CDR2 SYDVKM. The CDR3 contains 15 residues. For the CDR3, the DNA is TGTGCCAGCAGTGCGGACAGGGCGAGCTCCTACGAGCAGTACTTC. It encodes CASSADRASSYEQYF.

The chain has TRBV7-9 and TRBJ1-1; 10 nucleotides agree with TRBD1. The CDR3 totals 15 residues. The V segment lost 5 bases and the J segment 6 bases; nucleotides outside the gene matches: 9. CDR1 SEHNR and CDR2 FQNEAQ come from the germline V gene (reference sequence). The CDR3 DNA is TGTGCCAGCAGCCCACGGACAGGGGGATTGCCTGAAGCTTTCTTT. Protein: CASSPRTGGLPEAFF.

The chain has TRBV4-1 and TRBJ2-1, with D possibly matching TRBD1 (6 bases). CDR3 length equals 20 residues. Looked up from germline, CDR1 is MGHRA and CDR2 is YSYEKL. Trimming left V 0 bases short and J 0 bases short, with 21 bases between. The CDR3 protein is CASSQDHRRVSGHSYNEQFF. The CDR3 region has the DNA TGCGCCAGCAGCCAAGACCACAGAAGGGTTTCGGGACACTCCTACAATGAGCAGTTCTTC.

This sequence joins TRBV28 and TRBJ1-1; tentatively, D is TRBD1 (5 bases). The CDR3 has 14 amino acids. Trimming pared 7 bases from V and 0 bases from J, leaving 12 bases between. Germline assignment: CDR1 MDHEN and CDR2 SYDVKM. CDR3 nucleotides: TGTGCCAGCATCTCTTCGGACATGAACACTGAAGCTTTCTTT. Translated: CASISSDMNTEAFF.

The chain links TRBV5-4 to TRBJ2-3; TRBD2 matches 8 bases. Germline assignment: CDR1 SGHNT and CDR2 YYREEE (reference sequence). J was trimmed by 1 base and V by 4 bases; bases with no gene match: 8. The CDR3 consists of 16 residues. DNA of the CDR3: TGTGCCAGCAGCGCGACGGGAGGGCGTGGCACAGATACGCAGTATTTT. It translates to CASSATGGRGTDTQYF.

The CDR3 DNA sequence: TGTGCCAGTAGTAAGGACAGAGCCTACGAGCAGTACTTC. It specifies CASSKDRAYEQYF. The chain recombines TRBV19 with TRBJ2-7; possible D gene TRBD1, 6 bases. Trimming removed 4 bases at V and 2 bases at J, with 9 bases between. The CDR3 runs to 13 residues. Germline V gives CDR1 LNHDA, CDR2 SQIVND (reference sequence).

The chain combines TRBV7-9 with TRBJ1-4, with no clear D. The ends were cut back, 5 bases at V and 7 bases at J, with 14 bases in the middle. Per the germline V gene, CDR1 is SEHNR and CDR2 is FQNEAQ (reference sequence). The CDR3 contains 14 residues. CDR3 sequence: CASSRGGESEKLFF. CDR3 coding DNA: TGTGCCAGCAGCCGCGGCGGCGAATCTGAAAAACTGTTTTTT. Full variable domain (missing parts from reference TRBV7-9 and TRBJ1-4): DTGVSQNPRHKITKRGQNVTFRCDPISEHNRLYWYRQTLGQGPEFLTYFQNEAQLEKSRLLSDRFSAERPKGSFSTLEIQRTEQGDSAMYLCASSRGGESEKLFFGSGTQLSVL.

This sequence joins TRBV28 and TRBJ2-5; D remains ambiguous. CDR3 length equals 13 residues. The V gene lost 2 bases and the J gene lost 2 bases, with 6 bases spanning the gap. The germline gives CDR1 MDHEN, CDR2 SYDVKM. The CDR3 is CASSLGQQETQYF. CDR3 sequence (DNA): TGTGCCAGCAGTTTAGGGCAGCAAGAGACCCAGTACTTC. Based on the CDR3 plus reference TRBV28 and TRBJ2-5, the full variable domain is DVKVTQSSRYLVKRTGEKVFLECVQDMDHENMFWYRQDPGLGLRLIYFSYDVKMKEKGDIPEGYSVSREKKERFSLILESASTNQTSMYLCASSLGQQETQYFGPGTRLLVL.

The genes are TRBV10-3 and TRBJ2-7; 9 bases agree with TRBD1. Germline assignment: CDR1 ENHRY and CDR2 SYGVKD. With V trimmed by 2 bases and J by 4 bases, 3 bases remained unmatched. This CDR3 has 14 residues. CDR3 protein: CAISEGQGFYEQYF. CDR3 DNA sequence: TGTGCCATCAGTGAGGGACAGGGGTTTTACGAGCAGTACTTC.

The rearrangement links TRBV7-6 to TRBJ2-1; 7 bases fit TRBD2. The CDR3 runs to 15 residues. Germline V gene lookup returns CDR1 SGHVS and CDR2 FNYEAQ. With V trimmed by 5 bases and J by 2 bases, 6 bases remained unmatched. CDR3 DNA sequence: TGTGCCAGCAGCCAGCGACTAGCCGCCTACAATGAGCAGTTCTTC. It encodes CASSQRLAAYNEQFF.

V usage is TRBV19 and J usage is TRBJ1-2; 7 positions agree with TRBD1. The CDR3 spans 17 residues. The trim removed 5 bases at V and 0 bases at J, leaving 12 bases unmatched. Per the germline V gene, CDR1 is LNHDA and CDR2 is SQIVND (reference sequence). In DNA form, the CDR3 reads TGTGCCAGTAGTTTCGGGGACAGCTTGGGGTCTAACTATGGCTACACCTTC. Protein product: CASSFGDSLGSNYGYTF.

The chain combines TRBV9 with TRBJ1-4, with D maybe TRBD1 (5 bases). Deletions cut 0 bases from V and 3 bases from J, with 9 bases between. The germline V gene encodes CDR1 SGDLS and CDR2 YYNGEE. This CDR3 is 15 amino acids long. CDR3 nucleotides: TGTGCCAGCAGCGTAGGAGGGGACTCTAATGAAAAACTGTTTTTT. As protein: CASSVGGDSNEKLFF.

The rearrangement joins TRBV27 to TRBJ1-1; the match to TRBD1 covers 7 bases. With 9 bases clipped from V and 1 base from J, the junction kept 8 bases outside the gene matches. The CDR3 length is 14 residues. Germline V gives CDR1 MNHEY, CDR2 SMNVEV (reference sequence). CDR3 residues: CASTPTGPNTEAFF. CDR3 DNA sequence: TGTGCCAGTACACCGACAGGGCCGAACACTGAAGCTTTCTTT.

This sequence joins TRBV28 and TRBJ2-7; the D gene is possibly TRBD1 (6 bases). The V end lost 8 bases, the J end lost 4 bases, and 15 bases lay between the germline ends. The germline gives CDR1 MDHEN, CDR2 SYDVKM. This CDR3 is built from 13 residues. The CDR3, as DNA: TGTGCCAGCGGAATGTACAGGGTTTACGAGCAGTACTTC. This sequence encodes CASGMYRVYEQYF.

The chain joins TRBV9 to TRBJ2-3, with D possibly TRBD2 on 6 matching bases. This CDR3 contains 15 residues. The germline gives CDR1 SGDLS, CDR2 YYNGEE. V dropped 4 bases and J dropped 2 bases, with 14 bases sitting between them. The CDR3 DNA sequence: TGTGCCAGCAGCCAGCGGGCTGGGGACACAGATACGCAGTATTTT. Protein sequence: CASSQRAGDTDTQYF.

The chain employs TRBV15 and TRBJ2-5; a possible D gene is TRBD2 (7 bases). Trimming removed 0 bases at V and 5 bases at J, with 25 bases between. The length of the CDR3 is 19 residues. Germline V gene lookup returns CDR1 LNHNV and CDR2 YYDKDF (reference sequence). This CDR3 is CATSRDLQGAGWESETQYF. In nucleotides, the CDR3 is TGTGCCACCAGCAGAGATCTACAGGGAGCGGGGTGGGAGTCGGAGACCCAGTACTTC.

The chain joins TRBV28 to TRBJ1-4; D gene ambiguous. CDR3 length: 11 residues. Germline CDR1 MDHEN, CDR2 SYDVKM. Trimming took 6 bases from V and 4 from J, leaving 3 bases between them. DNA for the CDR3: TGTGCCAGCAGCCATAATGAAAAACTGTTTTTT. This translates into CASSHNEKLFF.

This clone was detected only once. The chain employs TRBV7-3 and TRBJ2-3; 9 positions match TRBD1. Germline V gene sequence: CDR1 SGHTA, CDR2 FQGTGA. The CDR3 runs to 20 residues. V shed 1 base and J 4 bases; nucleotides not matched to a gene: 18. The CDR3 sequence is CASSLIRDRVFFSGADTQYF. For the CDR3, the DNA is TGTGCCAGCAGCTTAATACGGGACAGGGTATTCTTCTCAGGTGCAGATACGCAGTATTTT.

The chain joins TRBV6-5 to TRBJ1-5; 8 bases fit TRBD1. The V gene's germline CDR1 is MNHEY and CDR2 SVGAGI. CDR3 length: 14 residues. The ends lost 6 bases at V and 6 bases at J; junction bases unmatched: 7. CDR3 sequence reads: CASSIGQGVQPQHF. CDR3 DNA sequence: TGTGCCAGCAGCATAGGACAGGGAGTTCAGCCCCAGCATTTT.